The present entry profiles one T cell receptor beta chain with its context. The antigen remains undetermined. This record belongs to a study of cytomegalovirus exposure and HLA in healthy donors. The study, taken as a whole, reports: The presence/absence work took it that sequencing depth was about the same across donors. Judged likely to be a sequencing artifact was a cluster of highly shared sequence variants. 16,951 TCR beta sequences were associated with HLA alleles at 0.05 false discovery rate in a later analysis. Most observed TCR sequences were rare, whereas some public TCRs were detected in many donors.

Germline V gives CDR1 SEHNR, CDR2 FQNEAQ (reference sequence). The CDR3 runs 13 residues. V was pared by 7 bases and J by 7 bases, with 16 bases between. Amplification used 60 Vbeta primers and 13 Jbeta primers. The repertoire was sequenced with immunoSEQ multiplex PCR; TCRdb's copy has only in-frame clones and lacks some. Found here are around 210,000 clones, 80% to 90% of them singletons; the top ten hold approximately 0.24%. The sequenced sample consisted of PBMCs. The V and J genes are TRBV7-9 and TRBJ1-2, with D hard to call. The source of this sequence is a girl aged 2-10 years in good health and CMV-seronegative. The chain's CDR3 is CASNAGGWVGYTF. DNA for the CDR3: TGTGCCAGCAACGCCGGAGGGTGGGTTGGCTACACCTTC.